A single sample gave rise to the 25 T cell receptor beta chains below, sequenced in a study of CD8 T cells in Susac syndrome. It was with random hexamers that 0.5 to 1 ug RNA was reverse transcribed. One entry per CDR3 protein, called by TCRdb with MiXCR from the immunoSEQ multiplex PCR reads. The top ten clones hold approximately 0.1% of a sample with some 250,000 distinct CDR3 sequences, 95% to 97% of them seen once. Sequencing input: CD4+ T cells from PBMCs. The origin of the receptors is a human donor with Susac syndrome.

V usage is TRBV24-1 and J usage is TRBJ2-1; 10 bases agree with TRBD2. Trimming took 6 bases from V and 5 from J; bases not matched to a gene: 6. The CDR3 is 15 residues long. In germline, CDR1 is KGHDR, CDR2 SFDVKD. The CDR3 DNA follows: TGTGCCACCAGTTCAGCGGGAGGGCCGAACAATGAGCAGTTCTTC. It translates to CATSSAGGPNNEQFF.

V gene TRBV29-1 combines with J gene TRBJ1-1; possible D gene TRBD1, 6 bases. The CDR3 is 15 amino acids. V gave up 7 bases and J gave up 0 bases, with 18 bases separating them. The germline CDR1 and CDR2 sequences are SQVTM and ANQGSEA. The CDR3, as DNA: TGCAGCGCATCCGGGACACAAAACGTGAACACTGAAGCTTTCTTT. It specifies CSASGTQNVNTEAFF.

This clonotype was counted between two and nine times. The gene calls are TRBV19 and TRBJ2-5, with D uncertain. The CDR3 totals 13 residues. V was trimmed by 5 bases and J by 2 bases, leaving 9 bases between them. Germline CDR1 reads LNHDA; CDR2 reads SQIVND (reference sequence). CDR3 bases: TGTGCCAGTAGTCGGCGTCGTCAAGAGACCCAGTACTTC. It yields the protein CASSRRRQETQYF.

The chain uses TRBV20-1 and TRBJ2-6; D tentatively reads TRBD1 or TRBD2 (5 bases each). The germline V gene encodes CDR1 DFQATT and CDR2 SNEGSKA (reference sequence). This CDR3 has 16 amino acids. The V end was cut by 2 bases, the J end by 3 bases, with 14 bases between. The CDR3 sequence is CSARQGAASGANVLTF. DNA of the CDR3: TGCAGTGCTAGACAGGGAGCCGCCAGTGGGGCCAACGTCCTGACTTTC.

This chain links TRBV10-3 with TRBJ2-7; 9 nucleotides agree with TRBD1. Looked up from germline, CDR1 is ENHRY and CDR2 is SYGVKD. Trimming removed 6 bases from V and 3 bases from J; junction bases left unmatched: 3. This CDR3 spans 13 amino acids. CDR3 region: CAIRRDRVYEQYF. DNA for the CDR3: TGTGCCATCAGGCGGGACAGGGTCTACGAGCAGTACTTC.

The V and J genes are TRBV12-3 or TRBV12-4 and TRBJ1-1; D gene unclear. Trimming cost V 6 bases and J 3 bases, with 11 bases left between them. This CDR3 region has 13 residues. The CDR3 sequence: CASSPEWDTEAFF. Here the CDR3 DNA reads TGTGCCAGCAGCCCCGAGTGGGACACTGAAGCTTTCTTT.

V and J are TRBV28 and TRBJ2-4, with D perhaps matching TRBD1 (8 bases). The V and J ends lost 5 bases and 6 bases respectively, with 17 bases between them. CDR1 and CDR2 (germline): MDHEN, SYDVKM. The CDR3 is made up of 15 amino acids. The CDR3 protein is CASSPRTGRANIQYF. As DNA, the CDR3 is TGTGCCAGCAGTCCCAGGACAGGGAGGGCAAACATTCAGTACTTC.

The chain links TRBV5-1 to TRBJ1-2; D is possibly TRBD1 (5 bases). CDR3 size: 14 residues. The V end lost 4 bases, the J end lost 1 base, and 11 bases lay between the germline ends. The germline V gene has CDR1 SGHRS and CDR2 YFSETQ. CDR3 DNA sequence: TGCGCCAGCAGCCCGGGACCGGATAACTATGGCTACACCTTC. It encodes CASSPGPDNYGYTF.

The chain recombines TRBV3-1 with TRBJ2-1; TRBD1 is a possible D gene (6 bases). Germline lookup yields CDR1 LGHDT and CDR2 YNNKEL (reference sequence). There are 12 residues in the CDR3. With 1 base removed from V and 13 bases from J, the gap between germline ends came to 11 bases. In nucleotides, the CDR3 is TGTGCCAGCAGCCAAGTGGACAGTCCTCAGTTCTTC. As protein: CASSQVDSPQFF.

The V call is TRBV20-1, the J call TRBJ2-4; 10 bases align to TRBD2. J lost 8 bases, V lost 5 bases, and 9 bases had no gene match. The CDR3 runs 14 residues. CDR1 and CDR2 (germline): DFQATT, SNEGSKA (reference sequence). In DNA form, the CDR3 reads TGCAGTGCTCACATCCTAGCGGGAGAAGACATTCAGTACTTC. Translating it yields CSAHILAGEDIQYF.

The CDR3 DNA sequence: TGTGCCAGCAGTTTATATGGGGGGCCGGAGACCCAGTACTTC. Its protein is CASSLYGGPETQYF. The chain joins TRBV27 to TRBJ2-5; D possibly matches TRBD1 or TRBD2 (6 bases each). Germline-derived CDR1 and CDR2 are MNHEY and SMNVEV (reference sequence). The CDR3 covers 14 residues. The V and J ends lost 1 base and 5 bases respectively, with 11 bases between them.

This chain links TRBV29-1 with TRBJ1-2; 10 bases line up with TRBD1. V gave up 5 bases and J gave up 8 bases; unmatched junction bases: 8. The CDR3 totals 13 residues. Germline V gene data show CDR1 as SQVTM and CDR2 as ANQGSEA. In DNA form, the CDR3 reads TGCAGCGTTCCCGCCGGACAGGGGGAGGGCTACACCTTC. It specifies CSVPAGQGEGYTF.

This clonotype was picked up one time. The chain combines TRBV12-3 or TRBV12-4 with TRBJ2-7; D unclear. The length of the CDR3 is 15 residues. Trimming stripped 6 bases from V and 0 bases from J, with 15 bases between. The CDR3 protein is CASSLVGQASYEQYF. The DNA of the CDR3 is TGTGCCAGCAGCCTAGTAGGCCAGGCCTCCTACGAGCAGTACTTC.

This chain uses TRBV6-5 with TRBJ1-2; the D gene is possibly TRBD1 (5 bases). CDR1 and CDR2 from the germline V gene are MNHEY and SVGAGI. Trimming shortened V by 5 bases and J by 9 bases, and 22 bases separated the two germline ends. The CDR3 is 15 amino acids. DNA of the CDR3: TGTGCCAGCAGTCCACCAACCCAGGGTTCCCTACGCTACACCTTC. The encoded protein is CASSPPTQGSLRYTF.

The chain joins TRBV29-1 to TRBJ2-3; no reliable D call. The CDR3 consists of 13 residues. Trimming left V 3 bases short and J 2 bases short, with 9 bases between. The germline V gene encodes CDR1 SQVTM and CDR2 ANQGSEA. The CDR3 bases are TGCAGCGTTGAGGGCTCATCCACAGATACGCAGTATTTT. Translated: CSVEGSSTDTQYF.

The chain couples TRBV20-1 to TRBJ2-7, with a tentative D call TRBD2 (5 bases). The germline CDR1 and CDR2 sequences are DFQATT and SNEGSKA (reference sequence). CDR3 length: 13 amino acids. The germline V and J ends were trimmed by 4 bases and 0 bases, with 10 bases remaining between them. The chain's CDR3 is CSAIDGISYEQYF. The CDR3 nucleotides are TGCAGTGCTATCGACGGGATCTCCTACGAGCAGTACTTC.

This chain links TRBV27 with TRBJ2-7; 8 nucleotides line up with TRBD1. Germline V gene sequence: CDR1 MNHEY, CDR2 SMNVEV (reference sequence). This CDR3 contains 18 residues. V dropped 2 bases and J dropped 1; count of bases not matched to a gene: 13. As DNA, the CDR3 is TGTGCCAGCAGTTTAGTTGTCCCCGGACAGGGACCTTCCTACGAGCAGTACTTC. This sequence encodes CASSLVVPGQGPSYEQYF.

The chain employs TRBV28 and TRBJ2-7, with unresolved D. Trimming took 6 bases from V and 0 from J, leaving 12 bases between them. Per germline, CDR1 MDHEN and CDR2 SYDVKM. The CDR3 has 14 residues. The CDR3 coding sequence is TGTGCCAGCAGCTACCGGACGGGCTCCTACGAGCAGTACTTC. Residues: CASSYRTGSYEQYF.

The rearrangement links TRBV20-1 to TRBJ2-3, with 8 bases matching TRBD2. Germline CDR1 is DFQATT and CDR2 is SNEGSKA (reference sequence). V lost 1 base, J lost 2 bases, and 2 bases stayed unmatched. This CDR3 has 14 residues. The CDR3 DNA reads as TGCAGTGCTAGAGCGGGAGGGATCACAGATACGCAGTATTTT. Residues: CSARAGGITDTQYF.

The J gene is TRBJ1-1, the V gene TRBV30; a possible D gene is TRBD1 (5 bases). The CDR3 totals 15 residues. Trimming cost V 4 bases and J 3 bases, with 18 bases left between them. Germline assignment: CDR1 GTSNPN and CDR2 SVGIG (reference sequence). CDR3 DNA: TGTGCCTGGAAAAGGGCTTGGGTGGGACACACTGAAGCTTTCTTT. This gives the protein CAWKRAWVGHTEAFF.

The V gene is TRBV20-1, the J gene TRBJ2-5; a possible D gene is TRBD1 (6 bases). V was pared by 3 bases and J by 3 bases, with 17 bases between. The CDR3 sequence is 15 residues long. Germline assignment: CDR1 DFQATT and CDR2 SNEGSKA (reference sequence). As DNA, the CDR3 is TGCAGTGCTAGGGGGGCCTCCGGGGTAGAAGAGACCCAGTACTTC. The encoded protein is CSARGASGVEETQYF.

This chain joins TRBV28 and TRBJ2-7; D not resolved. V was cut by 3 bases and J by 9 bases, with 9 bases left in between. Germline CDR1 and CDR2: MDHEN and SYDVKM. CDR3 length equals 11 residues. In nucleotides, the CDR3 is TGTGCCAGCAGTTTTTCGGCAGGGCAGTACTTC. The encoded protein is CASSFSAGQYF.

V is TRBV7-2 and J is TRBJ2-1; 7 bases fit TRBD1. The CDR3 is 15 amino acids. Germline V gives CDR1 SGHTA, CDR2 FQGNSA. J gave up 6 bases and V 5 bases, and 10 bases lay outside the gene matches. The CDR3 is CASSLRRQGLNEQFF. For the CDR3, the DNA is TGTGCCAGCAGCCTAAGAAGACAGGGTCTCAATGAGCAGTTCTTC.

In this sample, this clonotype turned up once. The chain links TRBV19 to TRBJ1-5; the D gene is possibly TRBD1 (6 bases). V dropped 8 bases and J dropped 1 base, with 15 bases sitting between them. This CDR3 contains 15 residues. CDR1 is LNHDA and CDR2 is SQIVND in the germline V gene (reference sequence). The chain's CDR3 is CASCNTGTSNQPQHF. The CDR3 coding sequence is TGTGCCAGTTGTAATACAGGGACCAGCAATCAGCCCCAGCATTTT.

The chain joins TRBV15 to TRBJ1-1, with D unresolved. Germline V gene data show CDR1 as LNHNV and CDR2 as YYDKDF (reference sequence). The germline V and J ends were trimmed by 7 bases and 0 bases, with 6 bases remaining between them. The CDR3 consists of 12 residues. The DNA of the CDR3 is TGTGCCACCACTTTTATGAACACTGAAGCTTTCTTT. Its protein is CATTFMNTEAFF.